Below, 11 T cell receptor beta chains from the same sample are listed, as sequenced in a study of blood T cell repertoires in COVID-19. Here immunoSEQ multiplex PCR was the method, and the copy in TCRdb shows in-frame clones only, minus some. Among 200,000 to 300,000 clones listed, roughly 80% were seen once. The sample comprised peripheral blood. These TCRs come from a woman aged 18-29 years with acute or convalescent COVID-19.

The rearrangement joins TRBV27 to TRBJ1-4, with D hard to call. Deletions cut 5 bases from V and 4 bases from J, with 17 bases between. CDR1 is MNHEY, CDR2 SMNVEV, per germline (reference sequence). The CDR3 loop spans 16 amino acids. The CDR3 loop is CASSPFVSGDNEKLFF. The CDR3 coding sequence is TGTGCCAGCAGTCCGTTCGTCTCAGGCGATAATGAAAAACTGTTTTTT.

The rearrangement links TRBV5-5 to TRBJ1-2; 8 bases agree with TRBD1. CDR3 length: 15 residues. V shed 4 bases, J shed 6 bases, and the junction held 11 bases outside the gene matches. The germline V gene has CDR1 SGHKS and CDR2 YYEKEE (reference sequence). CDR3 nucleotides: TGTGCCAGCAGCCCTCCGGGACAGGTCGTACATGGCTACACCTTC. This gives the protein CASSPPGQVVHGYTF.

V is TRBV7-9 and J is TRBJ1-4, with TRBD1 identical over 10 bases. V shed 3 bases, J shed 8 bases, and the junction held 9 bases outside the gene matches. This CDR3 comprises 16 residues. Germline V gene data show CDR1 as SEHNR and CDR2 as FQNEAQ (reference sequence). CDR3 sequence (DNA): TGTGCCAGCAGCTTCCCGACAGGGGGCGAACGGGAAAAACTGTTTTTT. As protein: CASSFPTGGEREKLFF.

The chain links TRBV18 to TRBJ1-2; a weak D match, TRBD1 (5 bases). Trimming pared 4 bases from V and 7 bases from J, leaving 16 bases between. The CDR3 has 14 residues. CDR1 and CDR2 from the germline V gene are KGHSH and LQKENI. This chain's CDR3 is CASSRVPGVVGYTF. In DNA, the CDR3 is TGTGCCAGCTCACGGGTCCCGGGGGTAGTTGGCTACACCTTC.

This clone was seen just once. The chain links TRBV6-1 to TRBJ1-5; TRBD1 is a possible D gene (6 bases). Deletions cut 3 bases from V and 7 bases from J, with 16 bases between. Per germline, CDR1 MNHNS and CDR2 SASEGT. CDR3 length equals 15 residues. The CDR3, as DNA: TGTGCCAGCAGTGATGGGATACAGGGTAACCAGCCCCAGCATTTT. Translated, it gives CASSDGIQGNQPQHF.

The chain joins TRBV24-1 to TRBJ2-7, with 7 nucleotides matching TRBD2. From germline, CDR1 is KGHDR and CDR2 SFDVKD. J was trimmed by 5 bases and V by 6 bases; bases with no gene match: 6. The CDR3 consists of 13 residues. The CDR3 loop is CATSYRGGDEQYF. The CDR3 DNA is TGTGCCACCAGTTATAGGGGAGGGGACGAGCAGTACTTC.

At least ten counts were recorded for this clone. V and J are TRBV5-1 and TRBJ2-7; D perhaps matches TRBD2 (5 bases). The CDR3 is 14 residues long. Germline V gives CDR1 SGHRS, CDR2 YFSETQ. V gave up 6 bases and J gave up 2 bases, with 15 bases separating them. The CDR3 loop is CASMPGSLTYEQYF. DNA for the CDR3: TGCGCCAGCATGCCGGGGAGTCTCACCTACGAGCAGTACTTC.

This clone was seen a few times. V usage is TRBV3-1 (or the pseudogene TRBV3-2) and J usage is TRBJ2-2; the match to TRBD2 covers 7 bases. This CDR3 is 15 amino acids long. J lost 0 bases, V lost 6 bases, and 4 bases had no gene match. Germline V gives CDR1 LGHDT, CDR2 YNNKEL (reference sequence). The CDR3 bases are TGTGCCAGCAGGCGGCGGGGGACGAACACCGGGGAGCTGTTTTTT. Translation gives CASRRRGTNTGELFF.

The chain carries TRBV11-2 and TRBJ1-2; 8 bases agree with TRBD1. CDR3 size: 16 residues. After removal of 1 base from V and 1 base from J, the junction contained 5 bases not matched to a gene. Germline V gene data show CDR1 as SGHAT and CDR2 as FQNNGV. The CDR3, as DNA: TGTGCCAGCAGCTTAGGCAGGACAGGGCTTAACTATGGCTACACCTTC. It translates to CASSLGRTGLNYGYTF.

This chain uses TRBV3-1 (or the pseudogene TRBV3-2) with TRBJ2-7; the match to TRBD1 covers 9 bases. In germline, CDR1 is LGHDT, CDR2 YNNKEL (reference sequence). The CDR3 runs 17 residues. Trimming cost V 2 bases and J 5 bases; bases outside gene matches: 13. CDR3 amino acids: CASSQRLHRDRVDEQYF. The CDR3 DNA follows: TGTGCCAGCAGCCAACGGCTCCACCGGGACAGGGTGGACGAGCAGTACTTC.

The rearrangement links TRBV7-2 to TRBJ2-3; the match to TRBD2 covers 8 bases. With 4 bases clipped from V and 0 bases from J, the junction kept 6 bases outside the gene matches. This CDR3 spans 16 amino acids. Germline V gives CDR1 SGHTA, CDR2 FQGNSA. The CDR3 is CASSSRLATSTDTQYF. The CDR3 nucleotides are TGTGCCAGCAGCTCCCGACTAGCGACGAGCACAGATACGCAGTATTTT.